This TCR beta chain is from a study of cytomegalovirus exposure and HLA in healthy donors. From germline, CDR1 is MDHEN and CDR2 SYDVKM. The CDR3 is 16 residues long. V lost 3 bases, J lost 2 bases, and 16 bases lay in between. Primers for the PCR totalled 60 Vbeta and 13 Jbeta. The protocol was immunoSEQ multiplex PCR, while the TCRdb copy is restricted to in-frame clones and leaves out a portion. The table for this sample gives tens of thousands of clones. Study results and limitations: Roughly uniform depth of sequencing across donors was assumed in presence/absence analyses. DRB1 had the most TCR associations and HLA-C the fewest, a later analysis found, with rates varying by HLA locus.

With respect to this clone: The antigen is not known.

This chain connects TRBV28 to TRBJ1-2; tentative D call: TRBD1 (5 bases). The sequencing input was PBMCs. The TCR was taken from a man aged 50 to 59 in good health and CMV-seronegative. The CDR3 sequence: CASSFATDQMNYGYTF. CDR3 bases: TGTGCCAGCAGTTTTGCGACAGATCAAATGAACTATGGCTACACCTTC.